This TCR beta chain was documented in a study of blood T cell repertoires in COVID-19. This clone has just a few counts. Repertoires were generated with immunoSEQ multiplex PCR, while TCRdb's copy carries only in-frame clones and drops some. The sample contains 100,000 to 150,000 clones, about 91% of which appear only once. Germline-derived CDR1 and CDR2 are MNHNY and SVGAGI (reference sequence). CDR3 length equals 15 residues. Between the trimmed V and J ends, which lost 2 bases and 4 bases, there was a span of 15 bases. This chain links TRBV6-6 with TRBJ2-7; D might be TRBD1 (5 bases). The source of this sequence is a man in his fifties with acute or convalescent COVID-19. Sequenced sample: peripheral blood. The CDR3 reads CASSYPAQDGYEQYF. The CDR3 DNA is TGTGCCAGCAGTTACCCGGCACAGGACGGATACGAGCAGTACTTC.